These 25 T cell receptor beta chains originate from one sample sequenced in a study of shared clonotypes between healthy human individuals. The assay was immunoSEQ multiplex PCR, and TCRdb's table has in-frame clones only and misses some. The sample records roughly 1.4 million clones, 98% being singletons. Source material: naive CD4+ T cells sorted from blood. The subset was: CD45RA+ positively selected. The receptors originated from a young man in good health.

A single count supports this clone. This chain uses TRBV29-1 with TRBJ2-7; the D call may be TRBD1 or TRBD2 (9 bases each). The CDR3 has 21 amino acids. Germline values: CDR1 SQVTM, CDR2 ANQGSEA. The V end was cut by 6 bases, the J end by 1 base, with 37 bases between. CDR3: CSVGGWGQGHTGTSMSYEQYF. The DNA for the CDR3 is TGCAGCGTGGGAGGGTGGGGACAGGGACACACCGGGACTAGCATGTCCTACGAGCAGTACTTC.

J is TRBJ2-3 and V is TRBV28; D uncertain. CDR1 and CDR2 (germline): MDHEN, SYDVKM. The V end was cut by 10 bases, the J end by 2 bases, with 19 bases between. The CDR3 length is 15 residues. The CDR3 DNA follows: TGTGCCACCAACGATGGCGCGTCTGTCACAGATACGCAGTATTTT. Its protein product is CATNDGASVTDTQYF.

This chain joins TRBV2 and TRBJ1-5, with D unclear. Trimming pared 4 bases from V and 5 bases from J, leaving 12 bases between. Germline loops: CDR1 SNHLY, CDR2 FYNNEI. The CDR3 is 14 residues long. The CDR3 nucleotides read TGTGCCAGCAGTGTATCGGAAGGACATCAGCCCCAGCATTTT. Amino acid sequence: CASSVSEGHQPQHF.

The rearrangement links TRBV10-2 to TRBJ2-5, with 7 bases aligning to TRBD2. The CDR3 length is 13 residues. CDR1 and CDR2 (germline): WSHSY, SAAADI. The V and J ends lost 6 bases and 6 bases, in that order; junction bases with no gene match: 7. In nucleotides, the CDR3 is TGCGCCAGCAGAGAGGCGGGAGTTCAGACCCAGTACTTC. Its translation: CASREAGVQTQYF.

V is TRBV28 and J is TRBJ2-2; the match to TRBD1 covers 9 bases. J lost 4 bases, V lost 10 bases, and 7 bases had no gene match. This CDR3 region has 14 residues. Germline values: CDR1 MDHEN, CDR2 SYDVKM. The CDR3 region has the DNA TGTGCCACACCCTCGGACAGGGGCACCGGGGAGCTGTTTTTT. Protein sequence: CATPSDRGTGELFF.

The chain couples TRBV19 to TRBJ2-2; D gene uncertain. The V gene lost 3 bases and the J gene lost 0 bases, with 14 bases spanning the gap. The CDR3 totals 17 residues. Germline lookup yields CDR1 LNHDA and CDR2 SQIVND (reference sequence). CDR3 residues: CASSMDPNFSNTGELFF. Here the CDR3 DNA reads TGTGCCAGTAGTATGGATCCGAACTTCTCGAACACCGGGGAGCTGTTTTTT.

The chain recombines TRBV5-4 with TRBJ1-2, with unresolved D. The ends were cut back, 4 bases at V and 7 bases at J, with 14 bases in the middle. CDR1 and CDR2 (germline): SGHNT, YYREEE (reference sequence). The CDR3 sequence is 13 residues long. The CDR3 coding sequence is TGTGCCAGCAGCCAAGGAGAGATGGGTGGCTACACCTTC. Amino acids: CASSQGEMGGYTF.

CDR3 DNA sequence: TGCGCCAGCAGTCCAGGTGGAATAGCGGGGGCGGATACGCAGTATTTT. Its protein is CASSPGGIAGADTQYF. The chain is built from TRBV10-1 and TRBJ2-3; 9 bases are shared with TRBD2. This CDR3 has 16 amino acids. Germline loops: CDR1 WNHNN, CDR2 SYGVQD (reference sequence). The junction had 12 bases not matched to a gene; V was cut back by 5 bases and J by 6 bases.

In its sample, this clone was seen once. This CDR3 reads CASSYSRGLSEQYF. DNA for the CDR3: TGTGCCAGCAGTTACTCGCGGGGCCTAAGCGAGCAGTACTTC. This chain links TRBV6-5 with TRBJ2-7, with a possible D match to TRBD2 (6 bases). Trimming cost V 0 bases and J 6 bases, with 12 bases left between them. The CDR3 runs 14 residues. Per germline, CDR1 MNHEY and CDR2 SVGAGI.

The V call is TRBV5-1, the J call TRBJ1-4; possible D gene TRBD1, 6 bases. Trimming pared 2 bases from V and 13 bases from J, leaving 21 bases between. The CDR3 runs to 15 residues. The germline V gene encodes CDR1 SGHRS and CDR2 YFSETQ. The CDR3 bases are TGCGCCAGCAGCTTTGGGGGGGCTAATGAAAAAGGACTGTTTTTT. Translation gives CASSFGGANEKGLFF.

The rearrangement joins TRBV1 to TRBJ2-5; the table's D gene call, TRBD1, was not cross checked with the DNA. TRBV1 is a known pseudogene. The CDR3 extends over 16 amino acids. CDR3 DNA sequence: TGCACCAGCAGCCAAGACCCGGACAGTCTGAGGGAGACCCAGTACTTC. As protein: CTSSQDPDSLRETQYF.

The V call is TRBV28, the J call TRBJ2-7; 7 bases are a match to TRBD2. Germline V gene data show CDR1 as MDHEN and CDR2 as SYDVKM. The CDR3 spans 13 residues. After removal of 2 bases from V and 5 bases from J, the junction contained 3 bases not matched to a gene. CDR3 nucleotides: TGTGCCAGCAGTTTAGGGGGGGTCCACGAGCAGTACTTC. This gives the protein CASSLGGVHEQYF.

The chain employs TRBV5-4 and TRBJ2-7; the match to TRBD1 covers 9 bases. This CDR3 is 14 amino acids long. Trimming cost V 4 bases and J 3 bases; bases outside gene matches: 5. Germline CDR1 and CDR2: SGHNT and YYREEE (reference sequence). The CDR3 protein is CASSVDRGRYEQYF. The CDR3 region has the DNA TGTGCCAGCAGCGTGGACAGGGGTCGCTACGAGCAGTACTTC.

The chain recombines TRBV28 with TRBJ1-2; maybe TRBD1 (6 bases). Trimming took 3 bases from V and 5 from J, leaving 10 bases between them. The CDR3 covers 13 residues. Germline CDR1 reads MDHEN; CDR2 reads SYDVKM. CDR3 DNA: TGTGCCAGCAGTTTGGCTAGGGGGTATGGCTACACCTTC. Amino acid sequence: CASSLARGYGYTF.

This chain links TRBV9 with TRBJ2-3; 7 nucleotides align to TRBD1. The CDR3 runs to 15 residues. CDR1 and CDR2 from the germline V gene are SGDLS and YYNGEE. The trim removed 6 bases at V and 0 bases at J, leaving 7 bases unmatched. The CDR3 loop is CASNRDSSSTDTQYF. CDR3 coding DNA: TGTGCCAGCAACCGGGACAGTTCTAGCACAGATACGCAGTATTTT.

The chain carries TRBV9 and TRBJ2-2, with no clear D. The CDR3 sequence is 13 residues long. The germline V gene encodes CDR1 SGDLS and CDR2 YYNGEE. Trimming shortened V by 0 bases and J by 8 bases, and 8 bases separated the two germline ends. The CDR3 sequence is CASSVVGDGELFF. The CDR3, as DNA: TGTGCCAGCAGCGTAGTTGGGGATGGGGAGCTGTTTTTT.

V and J are TRBV5-1 and TRBJ2-7; 12 nucleotides align to TRBD1. CDR3 length: 15 amino acids. The trim removed 5 bases at V and 3 bases at J, leaving 6 bases unmatched. Germline V gives CDR1 SGHRS, CDR2 YFSETQ. CDR3 sequence (DNA): TGCGCCAGCAGTTCAGGGACAGGGGGCTTCTACGAGCAGTACTTC. Amino acids: CASSSGTGGFYEQYF.

The rearrangement links TRBV29-1 to TRBJ2-7; possibly TRBD1 for D (6 bases). CDR1 SQVTM and CDR2 ANQGSEA come from the germline V gene. Trimming stripped 6 bases from V and 4 bases from J, with 19 bases between. CDR3 length: 14 residues. CDR3 residues: CSVARDKVLYEQYF. CDR3 coding DNA: TGCAGCGTCGCCCGGGACAAGGTATTGTACGAGCAGTACTTC.

On this clone: Other nucleotide sequences from this sample produce the same CDR3. The V and J genes are TRBV5-1 and TRBJ2-1, with TRBD2 identical over 11 bases. The germline gives CDR1 SGHRS, CDR2 YFSETQ. The length of the CDR3 is 15 residues. J was trimmed by 4 bases and V by 4 bases; bases with no gene match: 4. The DNA of the CDR3 is TGCGCCAGCAGCCAGACTAGCGGGACTTACAATGAGCAGTTCTTC. Translating it yields CASSQTSGTYNEQFF.

This chain connects TRBV30 to TRBJ2-5; the D is unclear. V was shortened by 1 base and J by 5 bases, with 2 bases between the two germline ends. The germline gives CDR1 GTSNPN, CDR2 SVGIG (reference sequence). This CDR3 has 10 amino acids. CDR3 sequence reads: CAWSGETQYF. In DNA, the CDR3 is TGTGCCTGGAGTGGTGAGACCCAGTACTTC.

The CDR3 DNA is TGTGCCAGCAGTGAGACTAGCGGGAGCGTCGGCACCGGGGAGCTGTTTTTT. This sequence encodes CASSETSGSVGTGELFF. The V gene is TRBV25-1, the J gene TRBJ2-2, with 12 bases matching TRBD2. The CDR3 is made up of 17 amino acids. V gave up 3 bases and J gave up 4 bases; unmatched junction bases: 6. Germline CDR1 reads MGHDK; CDR2 reads SYGVNS.

This clone appeared once. J is TRBJ2-1 and V is TRBV18, with 9 bases that match TRBD2. The length of the CDR3 is 13 residues. V was clipped by 3 bases and J by 8 bases; unmatched bases: 2. Germline V gene data show CDR1 as KGHSH and CDR2 as LQKENI. The CDR3 sequence is CASSPGGRDEQFF. As DNA, the CDR3 is TGTGCCAGCTCACCGGGCGGGAGGGATGAGCAGTTCTTC.

The DNA of the CDR3 is TGTGCCAGCAGCTTTAAGAACTCAATCCCCAGCTCCTACAATGAGCAGTTCTTC. As protein: CASSFKNSIPSSYNEQFF. The chain couples TRBV7-9 to TRBJ2-1; D is ambiguous. Trimming stripped 3 bases from V and 0 bases from J, with 18 bases between. The CDR3 spans 18 residues. Germline lookup yields CDR1 SEHNR and CDR2 FQNEAQ (reference sequence). The full variable domain, its missing parts supplied by reference TRBV7-9 and TRBJ2-1, is DTGVSQNPRHKITKRGQNVTFRCDPISEHNRLYWYRQTLGQGPEFLTYFQNEAQLEKSRLLSDRFSAERPKGSFSTLEIQRTEQGDSAMYLCASSFKNSIPSSYNEQFFGPGTRLTVL.

The chain is built from TRBV28 and TRBJ2-5, with 7 bases aligning to TRBD1. This CDR3 comprises 15 residues. Germline CDR1 reads MDHEN; CDR2 reads SYDVKM. With V trimmed by 5 bases and J by 4 bases, 10 bases remained unmatched. This CDR3 is CASSPTEQGRETQYF. For the CDR3, the DNA is TGTGCCAGCAGTCCAACGGAACAGGGGAGAGAGACCCAGTACTTC.

This chain joins TRBV6-1 and TRBJ2-7; TRBD1 matches at 8 bases. The ends lost 6 bases at V and 0 bases at J; junction bases unmatched: 1. The CDR3 spans 13 residues. CDR1 MNHNS and CDR2 SASEGT come from the germline V gene. CDR3 bases: TGTGCCAGCAGGACAGGGGTCTCCTACGAGCAGTACTTC. It yields the protein CASRTGVSYEQYF.